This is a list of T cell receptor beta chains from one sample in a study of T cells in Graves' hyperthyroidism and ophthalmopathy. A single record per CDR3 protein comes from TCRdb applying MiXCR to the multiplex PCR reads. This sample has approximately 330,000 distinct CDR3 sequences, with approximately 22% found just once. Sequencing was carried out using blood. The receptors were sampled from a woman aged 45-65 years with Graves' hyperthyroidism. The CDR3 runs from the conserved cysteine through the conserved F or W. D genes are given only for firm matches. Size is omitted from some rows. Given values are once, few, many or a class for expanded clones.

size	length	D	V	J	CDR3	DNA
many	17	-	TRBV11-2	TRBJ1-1	CASSLPLRGVGNTEAFF	TGTGCCAGCAGCTTGCCTCTAAGGGGGGTAGGGAACACTGAAGCTTTCTTT
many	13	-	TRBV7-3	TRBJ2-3	CASSPGFADTQYF	TGTGCCAGCAGTCCGGGTTTCGCAGATACGCAGTATTTT
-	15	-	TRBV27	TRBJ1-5	CASSLYRENNQPQHF	TGTGCCAGCAGTTTATACAGGGAAAACAATCAGCCCCAGCATTTT
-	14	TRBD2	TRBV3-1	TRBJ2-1	CASSQVAGSIEQFF	TGTGCCAGCAGCCAAGTAGCGGGTAGCATTGAGCAGTTCTTC
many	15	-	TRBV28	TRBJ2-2	CASSFRQWYTGELFF	TGTGCCAGCAGTTTTAGGCAGTGGTACACCGGGGAGCTGTTTTTT
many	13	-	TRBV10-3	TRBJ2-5	CATRPGTGETQYF	TGTGCCACCAGACCGGGAACGGGGGAGACCCAGTACTTC
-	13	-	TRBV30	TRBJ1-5	CAWSEDSNQPQHF	TGTGCCTGGAGTGAGGATAGCAATCAGCCCCAGCATTTT
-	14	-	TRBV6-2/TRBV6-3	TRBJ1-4	CASQRGGVAEKLFF	TGTGCCTCGCAGCGAGGGGGGGTAGCTGAAAAACTGTTTTTT
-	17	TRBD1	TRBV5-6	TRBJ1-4	CASSGDRNGVTNEKLFF	TGTGCCAGCAGCGGGGACAGGAATGGAGTCACTAATGAAAAACTGTTTTTT
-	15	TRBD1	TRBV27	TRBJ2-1	CASSLRALQGDEQFF	TGTGCCAGCAGTTTAAGGGCACTACAGGGGGACGAGCAGTTCTTC
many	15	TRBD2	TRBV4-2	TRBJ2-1	CASSYSGGLSNEQFF	TGTGCCAGCAGCTATAGCGGGGGCCTTTCAAATGAGCAGTTCTTC
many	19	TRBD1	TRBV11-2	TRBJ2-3	CASSLVWFPGQGATDTQYF	TGTGCCAGCAGCTTAGTTTGGTTCCCGGGACAGGGGGCCACAGATACGCAGTATTTT
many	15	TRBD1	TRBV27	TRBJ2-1	CASSDRDREVDEQFF	TGTGCCAGCAGTGACCGGGACAGGGAGGTTGATGAGCAGTTCTTC
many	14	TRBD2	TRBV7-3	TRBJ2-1	CASTKGLAGDEQFF	TGTGCCAGCACCAAGGGACTAGCGGGAGATGAGCAGTTCTTC
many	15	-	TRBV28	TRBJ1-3	CASIPGRNSGNTIYF	TGTGCCAGCATTCCGGGACGGAACTCTGGAAACACCATATATTTT
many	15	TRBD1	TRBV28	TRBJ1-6	CASSPARGRGSPLHF	TGTGCCAGCAGTCCAGCGAGGGGGCGCGGGTCACCCCTCCACTTT
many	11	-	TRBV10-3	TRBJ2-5	CAILAGETQYF	TGTGCCATATTAGCTGGGGAGACCCAGTACTTC
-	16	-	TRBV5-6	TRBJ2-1	CASSLVVVKSYNEQFF	TGTGCCAGCAGCTTGGTTGTGGTAAAATCCTACAATGAGCAGTTCTTC
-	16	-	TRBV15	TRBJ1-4	CATRSGTAGENEKLFF	TGTGCCACCCGATCCGGGACGGCGGGAGAAAATGAAAAACTGTTTTTT
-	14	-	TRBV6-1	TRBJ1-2	CASSLSLSTGGYTF	TGTGCCAGCAGCCTATCACTATCGACAGGCGGCTACACCTTC
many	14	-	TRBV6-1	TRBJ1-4	CASRLDGGNEKLFF	TGTGCCAGCAGACTCGATGGAGGGAACGAAAAACTGTTTTTT
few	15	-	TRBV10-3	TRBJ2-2	CAISGPGRDTGELFF	TGTGCCATCAGTGGGCCGGGACGGGACACCGGGGAGCTGTTTTTT
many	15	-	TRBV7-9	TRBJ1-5	CASSLSTEGSEPQHF	TGTGCCAGCAGCCTCTCGACTGAGGGTTCGGAGCCCCAGCATTTT
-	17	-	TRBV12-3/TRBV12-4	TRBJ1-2	CASSLRLWQGGNYAYTF	TGTGCCAGCAGTTTACGATTATGGCAGGGAGGTAACTATGCCTACACCTTC